One sample yielded the 32 T cell receptor beta chains listed below, sequenced in a study of CD8 T cells in ankylosing spondylitis. Each CDR3 protein is one row after TCRdb ran MiXCR on the 5' RACE reads. The repertoire holds about 320,000 distinct CDR3 sequences, with around 10% as singletons. Sequencing was performed on blood, either unsorted or a sorted T cell fraction (not recorded which). The receptors stem from a female donor with ankylosing spondylitis or in good health (not recorded which).

This clonotype has a handful of counts. The chain links TRBV11-2 to TRBJ1-4; 7 positions agree with TRBD1. The CDR3 spans 16 residues. Germline loops: CDR1 SGHAT, CDR2 FQNNGV. J was trimmed by 2 bases and V by 4 bases; bases with no gene match: 7. In DNA, the CDR3 is TGTGCCAGCAGCTCACAGGGGTTATTGACTAATGAAAAACTGTTTTTT. This gives the protein CASSSQGLLTNEKLFF.

This clonotype was recorded many times. The gene calls are TRBV10-1 and TRBJ2-2, with D possibly being TRBD2 (5 bases). CDR3 length: 13 residues. The V end was cut by 6 bases, the J end by 7 bases, with 12 bases between. The V gene's germline CDR1 is WNHNN and CDR2 SYGVQD (reference sequence). The CDR3 here is CASRRGFSGELFF. CDR3 DNA sequence: TGCGCCAGCAGGAGAGGGTTCAGCGGGGAGCTGTTTTTT.

This clonotype was counted many times. This chain's CDR3 is CASSKHQPQHF. The DNA of the CDR3 is TGTGCCAGCAGTAAACATCAGCCCCAGCATTTT. The chain couples TRBV6-1 to TRBJ1-5; D ambiguous. CDR1 and CDR2 from the germline V gene are MNHNS and SASEGT. The ends were cut back, 5 bases at V and 5 bases at J, with 4 bases in the middle. The CDR3 is 11 residues long.

The sample holds many counts of this clonotype. This chain connects TRBV27 to TRBJ1-5, with 9 bases aligning to TRBD1. Germline CDR1 reads MNHEY; CDR2 reads SMNVEV (reference sequence). After removal of 5 bases from V and 6 bases from J, the junction contained 14 bases not matched to a gene. The CDR3 contains 17 residues. This CDR3 reads CASSLTGGRRSGQPQHF. CDR3 nucleotides: TGTGCCAGCAGTCTTACAGGGGGCAGACGTTCTGGTCAGCCCCAGCATTTT.

There are many counts of this clonotype. The chain carries TRBV5-5 and TRBJ2-4, with 10 bases that match TRBD2. CDR1 and CDR2 from the germline V gene are SGHKS and YYEKEE (reference sequence). V trimming: 2 bases; J trimming: 1 base; junction bases outside the gene matches: 9. This CDR3 is built from 18 residues. The CDR3 sequence: CASSFRLAGAVAKNIQYF. In nucleotides, the CDR3 is TGTGCCAGCAGCTTTAGGCTAGCGGGAGCGGTGGCCAAAAACATTCAGTACTTC.

This clonotype has a count of ten or more. V gene TRBV27 combines with J gene TRBJ2-7; D may be TRBD1 or TRBD2 (5 bases each). V lost 3 bases and J lost 1, with 19 bases in between. The CDR3 is 17 amino acids. Germline values: CDR1 MNHEY, CDR2 SMNVEV (reference sequence). The CDR3 coding sequence is TGTGCCAGCAGTTTCGAGGAGAAAGGGACGCGGTCCTACGAGCAGTACTTC. Translated, it gives CASSFEEKGTRSYEQYF.

This chain uses TRBV20-1 with TRBJ2-3; either TRBD1 or TRBD2 may supply D (5 bases each). Germline V CDR1 and CDR2: DFQATT, SNEGSKA (reference sequence). Trimming took off 3 bases at V and 0 bases at J, with 16 bases between the two ends. This CDR3 comprises 16 residues. The CDR3 DNA reads as TGCAGTGCTAGTTCTGGGGCTCGGGAAAGCACAGATACGCAGTATTTT. Its protein is CSASSGARESTDTQYF.

J is TRBJ1-2 and V is TRBV28, with a weak D call TRBD1 (6 bases). The length of the CDR3 is 13 residues. The V and J ends lost 1 base and 8 bases respectively, with 11 bases between them. Per the germline V gene, CDR1 is MDHEN and CDR2 is SYDVKM. In DNA form, the CDR3 reads TGTGCCAGCAGTTTATTGGGGGGGCGAGGCTACACCTTC. Translation gives CASSLLGGRGYTF.

This clonotype appeared many times. The chain joins TRBV24-1 to TRBJ2-3, with D tentatively TRBD1 (5 bases). The germline V gene encodes CDR1 KGHDR and CDR2 SFDVKD. The CDR3 has 14 amino acids. V lost 7 bases, J lost 3 bases, and 13 bases lay in between. The CDR3 here is CATSPRVRTDTQYF. CDR3 nucleotides: TGTGCCACCAGCCCCAGGGTACGGACAGATACGCAGTATTTT.

This clonotype was found many times. This chain connects TRBV12-3 or TRBV12-4 to TRBJ2-5, with unresolved D. The ends were cut back, 6 bases at V and 5 bases at J, with 10 bases in the middle. The CDR3 is 12 amino acids. This chain's CDR3 is CASSAARETQYF. The CDR3 DNA reads as TGTGCCAGCAGCGCCGCCAGGGAGACCCAGTACTTC.

Ten or more counts support this clonotype. The gene calls are TRBV5-1 and TRBJ2-2, with TRBD2 matching 10 bases. The CDR3 has 16 amino acids. CDR1 SGHRS and CDR2 YFSETQ come from the germline V gene. Trimming cost V 0 bases and J 4 bases; bases outside gene matches: 3. DNA of the CDR3: TGCGCCAGCAGCTTGGAGTTAGCGGGAGGCACCGGGGAGCTGTTTTTT. This translates into CASSLELAGGTGELFF.

In the case of this clonotype: A much bigger clone sits one base away, suggesting this may be a read error. The rearrangement joins TRBV3-1 to TRBJ1-1; D might be TRBD1 (6 bases). V dropped 4 bases and J dropped 7 bases, with 19 bases sitting between them. Germline-derived CDR1 and CDR2 are LGHDT and YNNKEL (reference sequence). This CDR3 comprises 15 residues. CDR3 sequence: CASSLSSGQVLEAFF. The DNA for the CDR3 is TGTGCCAGCAGCCTATCCTCGGGACAAGTTCTTGAAGCTTTCTTT.

The sample holds many counts of this clonotype. The chain has TRBV9 and TRBJ2-6, with D tentatively TRBD1 (5 bases). From germline, CDR1 is SGDLS and CDR2 YYNGEE. The CDR3 is made up of 16 amino acids. V was pared by 4 bases and J by 0 bases, with 11 bases between. DNA of the CDR3: TGTGCCAGCAGCCCGGTGACAGTCTCTGGGGCCAACGTCCTGACTTTC. Translated, it gives CASSPVTVSGANVLTF.

Ten or more counts support this clonotype. This chain uses TRBV12-3 or TRBV12-4 with TRBJ1-2; tentative D call: TRBD1 (5 bases). V was trimmed by 5 bases and J by 5 bases, leaving 15 bases between them. The CDR3 has 14 residues. CDR3 residues: CASSPGGSGYGYTF. The CDR3 DNA sequence: TGTGCCAGCAGTCCCGGGGGGAGCGGATATGGCTACACCTTC.

This clonotype was counted many times. This sequence joins TRBV5-6 and TRBJ1-5, with D possibly matching TRBD1 (5 bases). Germline CDR1 SGHDT, CDR2 YYEEEE. The CDR3 length is 15 residues. The germline V and J ends were trimmed by 1 base and 8 bases, with 16 bases remaining between them. This CDR3 reads CASSLFGYSGEPQHF. CDR3 in DNA: TGTGCCAGCAGCTTGTTTGGATACTCGGGGGAGCCCCAGCATTTT.

This clonotype showed up many times. The V call is TRBV12-3 or TRBV12-4, the J call TRBJ1-5; D gene unclear. This CDR3 has 15 amino acids. V was shortened by 1 base and J by 2 bases, with 9 bases between the two germline ends. This CDR3 is CASSLVHGGNQPQHF. In nucleotides, the CDR3 is TGTGCCAGCAGTTTAGTTCACGGGGGCAATCAGCCCCAGCATTTT.

V and J are TRBV10-3 and TRBJ2-3; D is uncertain. Germline-derived CDR1 and CDR2 are ENHRY and SYGVKD. This CDR3 spans 13 amino acids. V was pared by 2 bases and J by 10 bases, with 13 bases between. This CDR3 reads CAISEPNLRAQYF. The CDR3 DNA is TGTGCCATCAGTGAGCCCAACCTTCGGGCGCAGTATTTT.

The table lists this clonotype with a few counts. This rearrangement joins TRBV12-3 or TRBV12-4 to TRBJ2-7, with TRBD1 matching 9 bases. This CDR3 spans 14 amino acids. The J segment lost 9 bases and the V segment lost 2 bases, leaving 8 bases of the junction unmatched. In DNA form, the CDR3 reads TGTGCCAGCAGTTTACCACGACAGGGGGGAGGGCAGTACTTC. This sequence encodes CASSLPRQGGGQYF.

At least ten counts were recorded for this clonotype. This chain connects TRBV5-1 to TRBJ1-5; the D gene is possibly TRBD1 (6 bases). CDR3 length equals 14 residues. With 4 bases removed from V and 2 bases from J, the gap between germline ends came to 10 bases. The germline CDR1 and CDR2 sequences are SGHRS and YFSETQ. For the CDR3, the DNA is TGCGCCAGCAGCCCGGACAGCCGCAATCAGCCCCAGCATTTT. This translates into CASSPDSRNQPQHF.

V gene TRBV6-1 combines with J gene TRBJ1-4; no definite D call. The CDR3 spans 17 residues. V was clipped by 7 bases and J by 0 bases, with 18 bases between them. Germline lookup yields CDR1 MNHNS and CDR2 SASEGT. The DNA for the CDR3 is TGTGCCAGCAAATTGACACCCTCAGCTGCAACTAATGAAAAACTGTTTTTT. Amino acids: CASKLTPSAATNEKLFF.

There are many counts of this clonotype. J is TRBJ2-1 and V is TRBV4-3; no reliable D call. Germline CDR1 and CDR2: LGHNA and YSLEER. Trimming pared 0 bases from V and 10 bases from J, leaving 16 bases between. The CDR3 contains 15 residues. CDR3 region: CASSQDFPIGREQFF. DNA for the CDR3: TGCGCCAGCAGCCAAGACTTCCCTATCGGCCGCGAGCAGTTCTTC.

As to this clonotype: A junction boundary mismatches the germline segment, possibly from a read error. This sequence joins TRBV3-1 and TRBJ2-7; 7 bases map to TRBD1. CDR3 length equals 18 residues. Germline loops: CDR1 LGHDT, CDR2 YNNKEL (reference sequence). The CDR3 DNA sequence: TGTGCCACCAGCCAAGTCTTCACATCCGGGACAGAGTCCTACGAGCAGTACTTC. Protein: CATSQVFTSGTESYEQYF.

This clonotype showed up just a few times. The rearrangement joins TRBV12-3 or TRBV12-4 to TRBJ1-6, with a possible D match to TRBD1 (5 bases). Trimming removed 5 bases at V and 7 bases at J, with 15 bases between. This CDR3 is built from 15 residues. The CDR3 bases are TGTGCCAGCAGTCGGGACCCGCGGGGCAATTCACCCCTCCACTTT. This gives the protein CASSRDPRGNSPLHF.

The rearrangement uses TRBV7-8 and TRBJ2-5, with a tentative D call TRBD2 (6 bases). Trimming left V 1 base short and J 2 bases short, with 11 bases between. The CDR3 spans 15 residues. Germline V CDR1 and CDR2: SGHVS, FQNEAQ. CDR3 residues: CASSLGGEGQETQYF. CDR3 nucleotides: TGTGCCAGCAGCTTAGGGGGGGAAGGGCAAGAGACCCAGTACTTC.

This clonotype appeared many times. CDR3 coding DNA: TGCGCCAGCAGCCAAGATTTCGGGTTAAGGAGCGAGCAGTACTTC. Protein sequence: CASSQDFGLRSEQYF. The rearrangement joins TRBV4-3 to TRBJ2-7; the D is unclear. Trimming left V 0 bases short and J 6 bases short, with 15 bases between. Germline V CDR1 and CDR2: LGHNA, YSLEER. The CDR3 sequence is 15 residues long.

This clonotype was found a few times. CDR3 loop: CASSLRLAGTGELFF. The CDR3, as DNA: TGTGCCAGCAGCTTAAGACTAGCGGGCACCGGGGAGCTGTTTTTT. V is TRBV7-2 and J is TRBJ2-2; the match to TRBD2 covers 10 bases. J gave up 4 bases and V 2 bases, and 1 base lay outside the gene matches. The CDR3 contains 15 residues. Germline loops: CDR1 SGHTA, CDR2 FQGNSA.

This clonotype was observed at least ten times. This sequence joins TRBV7-2 and TRBJ1-6; D is possibly TRBD1 (5 bases). Deletions cut 6 bases from V and 4 bases from J, with 10 bases between. The CDR3 runs 14 residues. Germline loops: CDR1 SGHTA, CDR2 FQGNSA. The CDR3 protein is CASSGGGYNSPLHF. Written as DNA, the CDR3 is TGTGCCAGCAGTGGGGGAGGGTATAATTCACCCCTCCACTTT.

In its sample, this clonotype was seen many times. The gene calls are TRBV20-1 and TRBJ1-1, with D possibly being TRBD1 (5 bases). Germline CDR1 and CDR2: DFQATT and SNEGSKA (reference sequence). The CDR3 has 16 residues. V was cut by 6 bases and J by 0 bases, with 20 bases left in between. DNA of the CDR3: TGCAGTGCCCCGAGCCCGGGACGGATGATGAACACTGAAGCTTTCTTT. Amino acids: CSAPSPGRMMNTEAFF.

This clonotype was counted at least ten times. The chain combines TRBV20-1 with TRBJ1-5, with D possibly TRBD1 on 5 matching bases. The CDR3 loop spans 16 amino acids. V lost 6 bases and J lost 4, with 22 bases in between. Looked up from germline, CDR1 is DFQATT and CDR2 is SNEGSKA (reference sequence). CDR3 loop: CSAMGTNSLNNQPQHF. CDR3 bases: TGCAGTGCAATGGGGACGAACTCCCTCAATAATCAGCCCCAGCATTTT.

This clonotype was seen repeatedly, ten times or more. This sequence joins TRBV5-1 and TRBJ2-2; D remains unclear. The CDR3 length is 14 residues. V gave up 1 base and J gave up 9 bases, with 13 bases separating them. Germline lookup yields CDR1 SGHRS and CDR2 YFSETQ. This chain's CDR3 is CASSLSTIRRELFF. The CDR3 nucleotides read TGCGCCAGCAGCTTGAGCACTATTAGAAGGGAGCTGTTTTTT.

The chain joins TRBV11-2 to TRBJ2-2; 14 bases are shared with TRBD2. Germline V gives CDR1 SGHAT, CDR2 FQNNGV. The junction had 12 bases not matched to a gene; V was cut back by 5 bases and J by 1 base. The CDR3 length is 20 residues. The CDR3 DNA reads as TGTGCCAGCAGCCTGGACCTCGGACTAGCGGGGGGCTGGAACACCGGGGAGCTGTTTTTT. Its translation is CASSLDLGLAGGWNTGELFF. The full variable domain, rest sourced from reference TRBV11-2 and TRBJ2-2, is EAGVAQSPRYKIIEKRQSVAFWCNPISGHATLYWYQQILGQGPKLLIQFQNNGVVDDSQLPKDRFSAERLKGVDSTLKIQPAKLEDSAVYLCASSLDLGLAGGWNTGELFFGEGSRLTVL.

This chain joins TRBV5-5 and TRBJ2-5; 7 bases match TRBD1. CDR3 size: 15 residues. Trimming cost V 1 base and J 4 bases; bases outside gene matches: 7. Per germline, CDR1 SGHKS and CDR2 YYEKEE (reference sequence). The CDR3 nucleotides are TGTGCCAGCAGCTTGAGCCGGGACAGATTAGAGACCCAGTACTTC. Residues: CASSLSRDRLETQYF. Full variable domain (missing parts from reference TRBV5-5 and TRBJ2-5): DAGVTQSPTHLIKTRGQQVTLRCSPISGHKSVSWYQQVLGQGPQFIFQYYEKEERGRGNFPDRFSARQFPNYSSELNVNALLLGDSALYLCASSLSRDRLETQYFGPGTRLLVL.